Presented here are 2 T cell receptor beta chains from one specimen sequenced in a study of shared clonotypes between healthy human individuals. TCRdb's copy holds only in-frame clones and misses some; the assay was immunoSEQ multiplex PCR. The sample contains around 2.1 million clones, nearly 97% of which appear only once. Sequencing was carried out using naive CD4+ T cells sorted from blood. Subset specified: CD45RA+ positively selected. The receptors were sampled from a man aged 18 to 29 in good health.

The J gene is TRBJ1-4, the V gene TRBV30; D is perhaps TRBD1 (5 bases). Trimming took off 3 bases at V and 14 bases at J, with 22 bases between the two ends. CDR3 length equals 14 residues. Germline CDR1 is GTSNPN and CDR2 is SVGIG (reference sequence). CDR3 residues: CAWRLAGPSAWLFF. Written as DNA, the CDR3 is TGTGCCTGGAGATTGGCGGGACCCTCGGCGTGGCTGTTTTTT. Using reference TRBV30 and TRBJ1-4 for the parts outside the CDR3, the full variable domain is SQTIHQWPATLVQPVGSPLSLECTVEGTSNPNLYWYRQAAGRGLQLLFYSVGIGQISSEVPQNLSASRPQDRQFILSSKKLLLSDSGFYLCAWRLAGPSAWLFFGSGTQLSVL.

This CDR3 reads CASSQTGTGNTIYF. The CDR3 DNA reads TGCGCCAGCAGCCAGACAGGGACTGGAAACACCATATATTTT. The genes are TRBV4-1 and TRBJ1-3; 7 positions match TRBD1. The CDR3 runs to 14 residues. Germline lookup yields CDR1 MGHRA and CDR2 YSYEKL. Trimming removed 3 bases from V and 2 bases from J; junction bases left unmatched: 1.